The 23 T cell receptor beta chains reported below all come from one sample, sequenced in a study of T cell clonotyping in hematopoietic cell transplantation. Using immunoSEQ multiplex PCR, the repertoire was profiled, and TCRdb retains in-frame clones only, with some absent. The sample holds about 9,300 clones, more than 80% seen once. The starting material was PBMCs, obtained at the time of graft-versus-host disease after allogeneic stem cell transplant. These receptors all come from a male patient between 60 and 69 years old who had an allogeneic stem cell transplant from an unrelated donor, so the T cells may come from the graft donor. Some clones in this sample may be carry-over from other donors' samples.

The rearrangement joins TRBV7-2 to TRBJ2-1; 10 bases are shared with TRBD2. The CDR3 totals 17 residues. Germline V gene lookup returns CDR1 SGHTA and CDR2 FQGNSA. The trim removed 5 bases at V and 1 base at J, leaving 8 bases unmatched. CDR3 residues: CASSPAERGGSYNEQFF. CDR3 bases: TGTGCCAGCAGCCCTGCTGAGCGGGGGGGTTCCTACAATGAGCAGTTCTTC.

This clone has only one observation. CDR3 protein: CASRHAANTYEQYF. The CDR3 nucleotides read TGTGCCAGTAGGCATGCAGCTAACACCTACGAGCAGTACTTC. V is TRBV25-1 and J is TRBJ2-7; the D is unclear. CDR3 length: 14 amino acids. V was pared by 9 bases and J by 2 bases, with 17 bases between. Germline loops: CDR1 MGHDK, CDR2 SYGVNS.

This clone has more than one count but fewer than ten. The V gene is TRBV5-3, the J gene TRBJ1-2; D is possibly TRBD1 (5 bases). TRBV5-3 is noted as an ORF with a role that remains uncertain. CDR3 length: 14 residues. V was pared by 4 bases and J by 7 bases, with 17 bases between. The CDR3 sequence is CARSGDPLIGGYTF. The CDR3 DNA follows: TGTGCCAGAAGCGGGGACCCTCTAATCGGTGGCTACACCTTC.

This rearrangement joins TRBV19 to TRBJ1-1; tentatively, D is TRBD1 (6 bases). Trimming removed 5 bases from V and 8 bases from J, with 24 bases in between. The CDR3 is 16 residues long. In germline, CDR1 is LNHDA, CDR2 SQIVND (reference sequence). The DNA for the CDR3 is TGTGCCAGTAGTTTGTGGGGCAGGGGAGATTCCCGGGAAGCTTTCTTT. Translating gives CASSLWGRGDSREAFF.

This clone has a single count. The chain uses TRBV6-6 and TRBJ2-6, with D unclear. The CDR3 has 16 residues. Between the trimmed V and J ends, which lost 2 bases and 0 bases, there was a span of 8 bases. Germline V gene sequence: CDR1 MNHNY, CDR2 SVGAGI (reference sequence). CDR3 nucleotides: TGTGCCAGCAGTTACGTTTCCTACTCTGGGGCCAACGTCCTGACTTTC. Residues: CASSYVSYSGANVLTF.

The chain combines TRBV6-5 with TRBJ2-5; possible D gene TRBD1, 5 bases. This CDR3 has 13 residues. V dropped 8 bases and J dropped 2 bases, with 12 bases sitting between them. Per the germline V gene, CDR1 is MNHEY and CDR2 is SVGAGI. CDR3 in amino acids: CASLGHNQETQYF. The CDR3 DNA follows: TGTGCCAGCCTTGGACATAATCAAGAGACCCAGTACTTC.

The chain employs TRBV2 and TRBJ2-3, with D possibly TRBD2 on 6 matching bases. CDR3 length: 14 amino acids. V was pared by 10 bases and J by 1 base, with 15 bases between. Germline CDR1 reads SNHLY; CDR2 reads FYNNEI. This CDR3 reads CATSLGGGTDTQYF. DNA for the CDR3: TGTGCCACCTCTTTGGGCGGGGGCACAGATACGCAGTATTTT.

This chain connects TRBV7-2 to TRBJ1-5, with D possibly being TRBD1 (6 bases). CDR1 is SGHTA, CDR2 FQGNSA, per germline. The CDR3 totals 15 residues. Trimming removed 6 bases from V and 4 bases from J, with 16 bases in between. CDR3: CASRFWGAVNQPQHF. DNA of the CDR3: TGTGCCAGCAGATTCTGGGGGGCTGTGAATCAGCCCCAGCATTTT.

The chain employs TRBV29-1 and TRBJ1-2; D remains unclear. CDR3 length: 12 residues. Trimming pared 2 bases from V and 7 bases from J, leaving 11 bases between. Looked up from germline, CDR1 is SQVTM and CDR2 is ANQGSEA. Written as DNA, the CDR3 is TGCAGCGTTGAATTTGTATACGGTGGCTACACCTTC. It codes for CSVEFVYGGYTF.

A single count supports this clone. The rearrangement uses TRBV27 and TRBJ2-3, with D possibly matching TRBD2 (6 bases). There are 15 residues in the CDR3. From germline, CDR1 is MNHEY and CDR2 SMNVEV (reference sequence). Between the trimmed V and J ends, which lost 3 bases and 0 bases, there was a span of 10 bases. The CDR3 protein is CASSFQGLSTDTQYF. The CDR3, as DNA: TGTGCCAGCAGTTTTCAGGGACTTAGCACAGATACGCAGTATTTT.

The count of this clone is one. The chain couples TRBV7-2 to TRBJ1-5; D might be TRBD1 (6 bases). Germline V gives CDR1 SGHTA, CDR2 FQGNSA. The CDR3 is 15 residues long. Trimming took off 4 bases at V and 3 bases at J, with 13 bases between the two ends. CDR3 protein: CASSYRGGLNQPQHF. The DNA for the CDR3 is TGTGCCAGCAGCTACCGGGGGGGCCTCAATCAGCCCCAGCATTTT.

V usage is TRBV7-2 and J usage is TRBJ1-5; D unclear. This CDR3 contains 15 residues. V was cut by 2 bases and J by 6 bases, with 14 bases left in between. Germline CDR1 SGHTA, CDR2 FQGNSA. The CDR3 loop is CASSLTSLDSQPQHF. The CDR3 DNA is TGTGCCAGCAGCTTAACCTCTCTTGATAGTCAGCCCCAGCATTTT.

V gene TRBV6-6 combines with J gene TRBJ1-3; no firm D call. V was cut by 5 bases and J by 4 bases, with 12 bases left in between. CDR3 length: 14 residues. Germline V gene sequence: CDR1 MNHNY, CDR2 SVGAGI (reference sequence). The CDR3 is CASSLDFSGNTIYF. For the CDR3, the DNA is TGTGCCAGCAGTCTAGACTTTTCGGGAAACACCATATATTTT.

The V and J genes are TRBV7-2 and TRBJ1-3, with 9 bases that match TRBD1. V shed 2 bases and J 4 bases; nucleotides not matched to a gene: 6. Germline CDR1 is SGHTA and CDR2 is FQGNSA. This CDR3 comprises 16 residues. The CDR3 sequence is CASSLRTGEAGNTIYF. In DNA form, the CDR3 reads TGTGCCAGCAGCTTAAGGACAGGGGAGGCCGGAAACACCATATATTTT.

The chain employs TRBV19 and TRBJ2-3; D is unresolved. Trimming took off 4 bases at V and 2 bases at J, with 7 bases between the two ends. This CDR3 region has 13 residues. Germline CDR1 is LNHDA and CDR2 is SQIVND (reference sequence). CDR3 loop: CASSTIFTDTQYF. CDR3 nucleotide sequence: TGTGCCAGTAGTACGATTTTCACAGATACGCAGTATTTT.

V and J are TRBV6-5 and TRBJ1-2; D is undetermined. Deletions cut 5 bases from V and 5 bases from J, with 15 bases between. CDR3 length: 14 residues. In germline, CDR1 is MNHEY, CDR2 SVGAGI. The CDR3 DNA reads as TGTGCCAGCAGTGCTTCCGTCGGGATTTATGGCTACACCTTC. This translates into CASSASVGIYGYTF.

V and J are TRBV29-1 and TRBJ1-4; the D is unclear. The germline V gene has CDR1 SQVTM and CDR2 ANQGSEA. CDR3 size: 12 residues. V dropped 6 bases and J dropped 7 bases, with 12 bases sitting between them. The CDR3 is CSVLREGEKLFF. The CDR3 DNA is TGCAGCGTGCTTCGGGAAGGTGAAAAACTGTTTTTT.

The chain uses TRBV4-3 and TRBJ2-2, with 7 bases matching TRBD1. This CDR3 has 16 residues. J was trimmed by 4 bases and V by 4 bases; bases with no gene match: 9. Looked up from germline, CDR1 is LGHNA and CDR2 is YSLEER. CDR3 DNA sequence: TGCGCCAGCAGCCCGGCCGTTGCAGGGGGCACCGGGGAGCTGTTTTTT. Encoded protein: CASSPAVAGGTGELFF.

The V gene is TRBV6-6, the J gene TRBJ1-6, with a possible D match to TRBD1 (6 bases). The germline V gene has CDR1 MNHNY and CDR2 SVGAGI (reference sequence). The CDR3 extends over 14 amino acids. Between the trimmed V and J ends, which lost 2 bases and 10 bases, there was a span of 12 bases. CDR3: CASSYAQGGSPLHF. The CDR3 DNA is TGTGCCAGCAGTTACGCACAGGGAGGATCACCCCTCCACTTT.

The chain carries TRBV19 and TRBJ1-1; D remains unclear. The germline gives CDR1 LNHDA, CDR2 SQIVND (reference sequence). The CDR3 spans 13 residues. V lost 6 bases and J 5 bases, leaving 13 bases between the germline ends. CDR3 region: CASSLAGETEAFF. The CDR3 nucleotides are TGTGCCAGTAGCTTGGCGGGCGAGACTGAAGCTTTCTTT.

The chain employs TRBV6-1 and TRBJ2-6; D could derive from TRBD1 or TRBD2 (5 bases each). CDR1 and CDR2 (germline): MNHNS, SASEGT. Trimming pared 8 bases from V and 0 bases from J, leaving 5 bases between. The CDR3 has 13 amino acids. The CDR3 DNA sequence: TGTGCCAGCGGGGGCTCTGGGGCCAACGTCCTGACTTTC. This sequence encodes CASGGSGANVLTF.

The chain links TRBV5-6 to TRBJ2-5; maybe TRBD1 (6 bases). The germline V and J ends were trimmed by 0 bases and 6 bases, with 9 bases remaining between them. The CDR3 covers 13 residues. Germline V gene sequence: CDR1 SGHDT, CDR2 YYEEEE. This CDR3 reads CASSLDRAKTQYF. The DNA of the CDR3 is TGTGCCAGCAGCTTGGACAGGGCGAAGACCCAGTACTTC. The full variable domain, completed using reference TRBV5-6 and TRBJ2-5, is DAGVTQSPTHLIKTRGQQVTLRCSPKSGHDTVSWYQQALGQGPQFIFQYYEEEERQRGNFPDRFSGHQFPNYSSELNVNALLLGDSALYLCASSLDRAKTQYFGPGTRLLVL.

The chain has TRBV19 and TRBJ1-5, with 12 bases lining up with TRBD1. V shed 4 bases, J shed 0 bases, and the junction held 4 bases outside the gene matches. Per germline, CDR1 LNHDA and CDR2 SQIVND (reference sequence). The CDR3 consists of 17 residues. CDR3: CASSRGQGAYSNQPQHF. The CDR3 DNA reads TGTGCCAGTAGTAGGGGACAGGGGGCGTATAGCAATCAGCCCCAGCATTTT. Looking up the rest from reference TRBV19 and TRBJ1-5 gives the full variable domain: DGGITQSPKYLFRKEGQNVTLSCEQNLNHDAMYWYRQDPGQGLRLIYYSQIVNDFQKGDIAEGYSVSREKKESFPLTVTSAQKNPTAFYLCASSRGQGAYSNQPQHFGDGTRLSIL.